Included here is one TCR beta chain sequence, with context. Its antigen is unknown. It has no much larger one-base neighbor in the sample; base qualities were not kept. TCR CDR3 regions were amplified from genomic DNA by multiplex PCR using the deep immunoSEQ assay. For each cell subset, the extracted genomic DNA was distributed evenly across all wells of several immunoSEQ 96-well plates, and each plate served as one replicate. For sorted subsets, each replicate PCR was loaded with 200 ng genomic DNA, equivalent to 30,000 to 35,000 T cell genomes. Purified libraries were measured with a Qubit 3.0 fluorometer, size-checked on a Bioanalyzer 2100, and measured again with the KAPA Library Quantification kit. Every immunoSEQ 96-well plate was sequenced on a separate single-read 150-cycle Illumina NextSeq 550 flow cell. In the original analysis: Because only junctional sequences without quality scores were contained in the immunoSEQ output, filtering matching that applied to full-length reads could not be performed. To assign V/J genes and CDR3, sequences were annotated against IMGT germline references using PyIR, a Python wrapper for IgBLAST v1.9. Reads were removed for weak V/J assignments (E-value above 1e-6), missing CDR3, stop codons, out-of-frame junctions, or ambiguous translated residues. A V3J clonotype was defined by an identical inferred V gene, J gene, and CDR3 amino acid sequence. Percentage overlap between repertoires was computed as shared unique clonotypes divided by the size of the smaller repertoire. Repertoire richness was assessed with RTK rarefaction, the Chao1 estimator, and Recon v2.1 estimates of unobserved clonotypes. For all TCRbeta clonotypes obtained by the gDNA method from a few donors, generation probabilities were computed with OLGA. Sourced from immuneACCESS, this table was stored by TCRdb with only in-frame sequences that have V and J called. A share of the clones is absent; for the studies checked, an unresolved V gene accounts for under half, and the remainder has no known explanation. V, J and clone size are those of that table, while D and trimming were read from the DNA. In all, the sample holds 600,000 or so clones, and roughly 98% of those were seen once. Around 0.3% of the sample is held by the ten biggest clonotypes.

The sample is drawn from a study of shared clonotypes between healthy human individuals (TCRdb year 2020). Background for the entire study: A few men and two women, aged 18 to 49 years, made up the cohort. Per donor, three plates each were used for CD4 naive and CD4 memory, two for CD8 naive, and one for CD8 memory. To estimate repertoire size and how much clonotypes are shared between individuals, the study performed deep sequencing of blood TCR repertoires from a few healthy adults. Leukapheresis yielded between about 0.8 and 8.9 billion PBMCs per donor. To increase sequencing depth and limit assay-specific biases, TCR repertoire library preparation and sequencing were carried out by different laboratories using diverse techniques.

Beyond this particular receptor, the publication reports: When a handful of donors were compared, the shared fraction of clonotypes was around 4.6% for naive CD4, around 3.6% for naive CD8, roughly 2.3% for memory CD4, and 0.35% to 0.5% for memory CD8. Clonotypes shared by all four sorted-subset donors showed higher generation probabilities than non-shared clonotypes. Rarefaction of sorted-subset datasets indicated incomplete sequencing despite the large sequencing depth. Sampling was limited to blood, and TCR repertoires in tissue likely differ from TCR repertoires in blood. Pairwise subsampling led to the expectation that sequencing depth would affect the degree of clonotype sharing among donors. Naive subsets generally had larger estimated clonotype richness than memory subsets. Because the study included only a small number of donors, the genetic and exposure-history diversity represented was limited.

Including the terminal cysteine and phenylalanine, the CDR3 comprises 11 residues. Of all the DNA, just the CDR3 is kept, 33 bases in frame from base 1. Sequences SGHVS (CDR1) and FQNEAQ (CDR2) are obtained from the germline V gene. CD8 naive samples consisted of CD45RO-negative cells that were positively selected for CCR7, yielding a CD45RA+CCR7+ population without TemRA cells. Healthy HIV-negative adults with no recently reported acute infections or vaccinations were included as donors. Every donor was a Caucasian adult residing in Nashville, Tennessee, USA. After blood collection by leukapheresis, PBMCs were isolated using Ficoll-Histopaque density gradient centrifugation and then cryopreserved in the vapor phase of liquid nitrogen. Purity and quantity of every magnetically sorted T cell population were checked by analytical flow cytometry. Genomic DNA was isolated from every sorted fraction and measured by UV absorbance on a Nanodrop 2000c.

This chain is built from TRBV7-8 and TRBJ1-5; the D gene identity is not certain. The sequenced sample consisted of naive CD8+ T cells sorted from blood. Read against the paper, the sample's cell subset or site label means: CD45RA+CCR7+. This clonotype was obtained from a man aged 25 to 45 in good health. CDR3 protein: CAGRVGWPQHF. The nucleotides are TGTGCTGGAAGGGTTGGGTGGCCCCAGCATTTT.